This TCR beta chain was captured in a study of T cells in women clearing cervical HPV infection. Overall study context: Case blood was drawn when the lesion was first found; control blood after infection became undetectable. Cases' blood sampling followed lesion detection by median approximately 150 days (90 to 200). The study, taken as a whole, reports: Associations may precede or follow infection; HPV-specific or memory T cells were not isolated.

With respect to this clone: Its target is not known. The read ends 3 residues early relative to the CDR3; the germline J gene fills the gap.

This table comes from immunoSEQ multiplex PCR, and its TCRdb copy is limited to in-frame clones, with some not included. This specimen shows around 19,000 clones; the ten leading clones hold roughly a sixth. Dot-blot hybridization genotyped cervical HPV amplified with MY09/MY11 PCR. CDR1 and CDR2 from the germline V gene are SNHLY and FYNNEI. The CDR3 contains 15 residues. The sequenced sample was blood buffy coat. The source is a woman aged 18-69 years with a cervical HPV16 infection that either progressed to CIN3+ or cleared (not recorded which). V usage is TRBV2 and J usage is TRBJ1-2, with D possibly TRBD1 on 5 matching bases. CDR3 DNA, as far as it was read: TGTGCCAGCAGTGAACCGGGACTAGCCTACAATGAC. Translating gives CASSEPGLAYND. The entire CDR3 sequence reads CASSEPGLAYNDYTF. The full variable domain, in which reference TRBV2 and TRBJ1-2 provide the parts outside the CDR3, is EPEVTQTPSHQVTQMGQEVILRCVPISNHLYFYWYRQILGQKVEFLVSFYNNEISEKSEIFDDQFSVERPDGSNFTLKIRSTKLEDSAMYFCASSEPGLAYNDYTFGSGTRLTVV.